This TCR beta chain is from a study of blood T cell repertoires in COVID-19. Across the whole study: Material from acute and convalescent COVID-19 was sourced from the United States, Italy and Spain. T cells, B-cell-depleted T cells, or PBMCs provided the cDNA or gDNA that served as material.

This clone was observed a handful of times. CDR3 size: 18 residues. CDR1 and CDR2 from the germline V gene are MNHEY and SMNVEV (reference sequence). With 3 bases clipped from V and 2 bases from J, the junction kept 13 bases outside the gene matches. Per the original methods: The assay estimated nucleated cells by amplifying reference gene primers. The table came from immunoSEQ multiplex PCR; TCRdb's copy has only in-frame clones and leaves some out. V and J calls and clone size are given by that table; D and trimming were obtained from the DNA. This sample has 95,000 to 150,000 clones, with about 79% found just once.

This sequence was found in a man in his 70s with acute or convalescent COVID-19. The chain has TRBV27 and TRBJ2-3; 8 nucleotides line up with TRBD2. What was sequenced was peripheral blood. CDR3 residues: CASSFASGGPNYTDTQYF. CDR3 nucleotide sequence: TGTGCCAGCAGTTTTGCCAGCGGGGGACCTAACTACACAGATACGCAGTATTTT.